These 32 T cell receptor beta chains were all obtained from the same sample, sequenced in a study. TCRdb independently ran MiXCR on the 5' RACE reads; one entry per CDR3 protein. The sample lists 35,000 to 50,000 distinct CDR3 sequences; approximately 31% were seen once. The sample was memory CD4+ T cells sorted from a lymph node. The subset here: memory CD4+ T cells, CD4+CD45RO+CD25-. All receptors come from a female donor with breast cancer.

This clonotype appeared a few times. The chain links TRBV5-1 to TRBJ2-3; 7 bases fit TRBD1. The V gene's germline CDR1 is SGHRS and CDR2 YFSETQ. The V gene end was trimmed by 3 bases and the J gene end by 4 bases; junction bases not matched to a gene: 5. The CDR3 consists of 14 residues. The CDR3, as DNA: TGCGCCAGCAGCTCCGGGACAGTCTCAGATACGCAGTATTTT. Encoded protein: CASSSGTVSDTQYF.

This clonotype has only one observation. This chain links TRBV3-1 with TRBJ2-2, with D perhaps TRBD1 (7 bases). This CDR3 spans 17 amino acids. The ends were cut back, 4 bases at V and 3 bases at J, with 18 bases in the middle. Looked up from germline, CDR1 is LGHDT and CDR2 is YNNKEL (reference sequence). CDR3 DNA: TGTGCCAGCAGCCCTCAACCCAGGGGGACTTACACCGGGGAGCTGTTTTTT. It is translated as CASSPQPRGTYTGELFF.

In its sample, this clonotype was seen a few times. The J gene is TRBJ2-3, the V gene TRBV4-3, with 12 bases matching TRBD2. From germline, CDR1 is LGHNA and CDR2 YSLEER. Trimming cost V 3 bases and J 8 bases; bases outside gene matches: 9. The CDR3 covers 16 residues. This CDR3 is CASSHKLAGGPATQYF. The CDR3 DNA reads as TGCGCCAGCAGCCATAAGCTAGCGGGAGGGCCAGCTACGCAGTATTTT.

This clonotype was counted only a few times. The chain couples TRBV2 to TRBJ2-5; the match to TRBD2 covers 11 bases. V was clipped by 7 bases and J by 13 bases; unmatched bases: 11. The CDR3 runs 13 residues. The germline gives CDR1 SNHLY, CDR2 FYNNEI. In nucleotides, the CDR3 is TGTGCCAGCATGATCGGGACTAGCGGTGCGTCGTACTTC. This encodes CASMIGTSGASYF. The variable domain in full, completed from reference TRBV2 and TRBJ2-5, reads EPEVTQTPSHQVTQMGQEVILRCVPISNHLYFYWYRQILGQKVEFLVSFYNNEISEKSEIFDDQFSVERPDGSNFTLKIRSTKLEDSAMYFCASMIGTSGASYFGPGTRLLVL.

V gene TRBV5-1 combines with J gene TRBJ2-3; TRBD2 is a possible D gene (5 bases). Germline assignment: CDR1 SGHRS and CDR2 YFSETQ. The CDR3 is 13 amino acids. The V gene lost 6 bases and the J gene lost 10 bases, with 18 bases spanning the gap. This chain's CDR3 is CASTKGQRDAQYF. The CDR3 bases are TGCGCCAGCACGAAGGGTCAGAGGGATGCGCAGTATTTT.

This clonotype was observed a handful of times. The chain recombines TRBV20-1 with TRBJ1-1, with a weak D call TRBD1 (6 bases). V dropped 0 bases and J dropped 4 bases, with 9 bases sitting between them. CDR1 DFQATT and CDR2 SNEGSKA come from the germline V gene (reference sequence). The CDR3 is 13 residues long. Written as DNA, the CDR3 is TGCAGTGCTAGAGATGGGGGGCGCACTGAAGCTTTCTTT. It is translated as CSARDGGRTEAFF.

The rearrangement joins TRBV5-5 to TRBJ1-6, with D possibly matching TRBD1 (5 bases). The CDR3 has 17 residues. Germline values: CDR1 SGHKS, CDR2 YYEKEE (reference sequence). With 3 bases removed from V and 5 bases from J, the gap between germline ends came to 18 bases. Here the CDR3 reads CASSSEEGGVDNSPLHF. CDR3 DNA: TGTGCCAGCAGCTCGGAAGAGGGAGGGGTGGATAATTCACCCCTCCACTTT.

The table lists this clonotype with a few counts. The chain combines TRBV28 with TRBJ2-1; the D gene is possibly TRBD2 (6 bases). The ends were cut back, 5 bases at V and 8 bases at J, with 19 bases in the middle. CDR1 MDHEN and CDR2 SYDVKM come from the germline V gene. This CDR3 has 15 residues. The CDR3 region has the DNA TGTGCCAGCAGTCCCTCCCTCGGGGGTTACGATGAGCAGTTCTTC. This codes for CASSPSLGGYDEQFF. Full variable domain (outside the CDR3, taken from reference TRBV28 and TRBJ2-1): DVKVTQSSRYLVKRTGEKVFLECVQDMDHENMFWYRQDPGLGLRLIYFSYDVKMKEKGDIPEGYSVSREKKERFSLILESASTNQTSMYLCASSPSLGGYDEQFFGPGTRLTVL.

CDR3: CSAPLAGSLAEKLFF. The CDR3 bases are TGCAGTGCTCCTCTGGCGGGGTCTTTGGCTGAAAAACTGTTTTTT. This chain links TRBV20-1 with TRBJ1-4; D gene ambiguous. This CDR3 comprises 15 residues. CDR1 and CDR2 (germline): DFQATT, SNEGSKA (reference sequence). Trimming cost V 5 bases and J 7 bases, with 20 bases left between them.

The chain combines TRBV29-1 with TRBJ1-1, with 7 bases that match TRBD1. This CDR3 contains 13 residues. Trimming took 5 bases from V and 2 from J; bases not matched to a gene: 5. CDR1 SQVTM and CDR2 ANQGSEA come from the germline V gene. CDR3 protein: CSVRGTVNTEAFF. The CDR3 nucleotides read TGCAGCGTTAGAGGGACAGTTAACACTGAAGCTTTCTTT.

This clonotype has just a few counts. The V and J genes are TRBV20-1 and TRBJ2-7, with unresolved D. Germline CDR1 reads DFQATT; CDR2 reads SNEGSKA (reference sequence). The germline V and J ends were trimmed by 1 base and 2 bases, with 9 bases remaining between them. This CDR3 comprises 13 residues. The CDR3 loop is CSARGTATYEQYF. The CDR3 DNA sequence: TGCAGTGCTAGAGGGACCGCGACCTACGAGCAGTACTTC.

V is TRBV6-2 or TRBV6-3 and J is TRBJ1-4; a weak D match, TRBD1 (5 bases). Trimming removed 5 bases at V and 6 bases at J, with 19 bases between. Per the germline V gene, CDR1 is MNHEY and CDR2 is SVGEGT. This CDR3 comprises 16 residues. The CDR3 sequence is CASSRIPGWSDEKLFF. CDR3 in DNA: TGTGCCAGCAGTCGAATCCCAGGGTGGTCCGATGAAAAACTGTTTTTT.

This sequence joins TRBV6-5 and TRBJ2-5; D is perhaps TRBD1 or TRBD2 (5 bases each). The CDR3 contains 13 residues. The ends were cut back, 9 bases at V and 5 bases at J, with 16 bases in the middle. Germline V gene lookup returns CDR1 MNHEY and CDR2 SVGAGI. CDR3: CASMAPGLETQYF. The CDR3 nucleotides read TGTGCCAGTATGGCGCCGGGGCTGGAGACCCAGTACTTC.

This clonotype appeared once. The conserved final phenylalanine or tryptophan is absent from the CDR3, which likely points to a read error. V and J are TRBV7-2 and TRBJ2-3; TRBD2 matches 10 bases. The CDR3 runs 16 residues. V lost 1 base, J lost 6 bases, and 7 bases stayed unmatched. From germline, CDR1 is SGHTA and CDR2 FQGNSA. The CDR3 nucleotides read TGTGCCAGCAGCTTAGTAGCTAGCGGGAGTGGGGATACGCAGTATTTA. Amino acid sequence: CASSLVASGSGDTQYL.

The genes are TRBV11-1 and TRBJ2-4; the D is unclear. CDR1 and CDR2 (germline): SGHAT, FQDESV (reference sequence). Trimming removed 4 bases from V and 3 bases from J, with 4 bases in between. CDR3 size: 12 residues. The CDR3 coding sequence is TGTGCCAGCAGCTCGAGCAAAAACATTCAGTACTTC. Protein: CASSSSKNIQYF.

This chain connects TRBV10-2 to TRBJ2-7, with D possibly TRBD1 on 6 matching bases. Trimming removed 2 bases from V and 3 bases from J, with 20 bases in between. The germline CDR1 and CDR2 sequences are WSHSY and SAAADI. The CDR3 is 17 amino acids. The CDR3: CASSEPAWGQGNYEQYF. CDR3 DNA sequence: TGCGCCAGCAGTGAGCCCGCCTGGGGGCAAGGGAACTACGAGCAGTACTTC.

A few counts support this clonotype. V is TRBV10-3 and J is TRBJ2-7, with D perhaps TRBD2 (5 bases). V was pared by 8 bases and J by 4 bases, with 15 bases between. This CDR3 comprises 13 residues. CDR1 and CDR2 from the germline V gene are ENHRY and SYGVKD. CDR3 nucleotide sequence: TGTGCCATCGGGGAGCGGTCCGGGTACGAGCAGTACTTC. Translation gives CAIGERSGYEQYF.

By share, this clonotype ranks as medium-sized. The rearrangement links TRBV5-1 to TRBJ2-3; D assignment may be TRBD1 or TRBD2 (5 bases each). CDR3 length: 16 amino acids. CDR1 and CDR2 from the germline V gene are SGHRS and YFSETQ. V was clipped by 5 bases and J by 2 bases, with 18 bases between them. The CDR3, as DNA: TGCGCCAGCAGTAAACGCCAAGCGGACATCACAGATACGCAGTATTTT. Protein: CASSKRQADITDTQYF.

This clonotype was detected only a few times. CDR3 region: CSARDDLDQETQYF. In nucleotides, the CDR3 is TGCAGTGCTAGAGATGATCTAGACCAAGAGACCCAGTACTTC. J is TRBJ2-5 and V is TRBV20-1; no clear D gene. V was shortened by 0 bases and J by 0 bases, with 8 bases between the two germline ends. The CDR3 is 14 amino acids. Germline V gene sequence: CDR1 DFQATT, CDR2 SNEGSKA (reference sequence).

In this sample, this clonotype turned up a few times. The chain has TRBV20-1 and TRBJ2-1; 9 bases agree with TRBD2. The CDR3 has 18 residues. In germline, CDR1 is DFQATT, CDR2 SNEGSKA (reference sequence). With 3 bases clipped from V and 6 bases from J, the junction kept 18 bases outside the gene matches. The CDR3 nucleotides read TGCAGTGCTAGGCCGGGACTAGCCTCAGAACTGGGGGGCAATGAGCAGTTCTTC. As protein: CSARPGLASELGGNEQFF.

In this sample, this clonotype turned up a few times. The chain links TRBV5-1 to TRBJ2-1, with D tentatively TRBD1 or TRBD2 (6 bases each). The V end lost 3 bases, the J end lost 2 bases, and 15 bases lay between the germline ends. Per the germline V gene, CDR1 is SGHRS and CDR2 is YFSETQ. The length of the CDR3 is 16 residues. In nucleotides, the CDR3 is TGCGCCAGCAGCTCCGGGGGCAGGGCCACCTACAATGAGCAGTTCTTC. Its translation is CASSSGGRATYNEQFF.

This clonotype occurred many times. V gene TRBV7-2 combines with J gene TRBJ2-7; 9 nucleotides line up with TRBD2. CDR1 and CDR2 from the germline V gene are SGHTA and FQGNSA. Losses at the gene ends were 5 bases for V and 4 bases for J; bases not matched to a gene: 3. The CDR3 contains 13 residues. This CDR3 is CASSAGGRYEQYF. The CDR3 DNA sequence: TGTGCCAGCAGCGCGGGGGGGAGGTACGAGCAGTACTTC. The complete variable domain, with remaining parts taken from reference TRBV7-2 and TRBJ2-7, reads GAGVSQSPSNKVTEKGKDVELRCDPISGHTALYWYRQSLGQGLEFLIYFQGNSAPDKSGLPSDRFSAERTGGSVSTLTIQRTQQEDSAVYLCASSAGGRYEQYFGPGTRLTVT.

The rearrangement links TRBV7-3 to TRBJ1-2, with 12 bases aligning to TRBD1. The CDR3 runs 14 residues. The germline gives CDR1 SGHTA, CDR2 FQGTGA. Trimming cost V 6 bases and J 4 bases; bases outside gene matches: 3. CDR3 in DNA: TGTGCCAGCAGTTGGGACAGGGGGCCCTATGGCTACACCTTC. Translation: CASSWDRGPYGYTF.

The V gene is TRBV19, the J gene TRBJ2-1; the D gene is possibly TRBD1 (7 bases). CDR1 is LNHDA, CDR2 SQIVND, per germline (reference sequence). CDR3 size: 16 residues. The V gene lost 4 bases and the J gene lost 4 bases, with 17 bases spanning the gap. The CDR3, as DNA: TGTGCCAGTAGTACCCAGTTCAGGGGGAGGTACAATGAGCAGTTCTTC. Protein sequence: CASSTQFRGRYNEQFF.

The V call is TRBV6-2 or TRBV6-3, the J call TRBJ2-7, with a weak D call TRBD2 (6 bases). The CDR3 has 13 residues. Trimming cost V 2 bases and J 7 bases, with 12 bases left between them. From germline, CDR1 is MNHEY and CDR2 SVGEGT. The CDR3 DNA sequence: TGTGCCAGCAGTTACGGGACTGCGCTAGAGCAGTACTTC. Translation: CASSYGTALEQYF.

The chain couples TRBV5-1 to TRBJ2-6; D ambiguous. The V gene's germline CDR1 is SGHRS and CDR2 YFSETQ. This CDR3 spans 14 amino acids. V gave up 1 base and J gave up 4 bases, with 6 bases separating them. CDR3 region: CASSLYEGANVLTF. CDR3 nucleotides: TGCGCCAGCAGCTTGTACGAGGGGGCCAACGTCCTGACTTTC.

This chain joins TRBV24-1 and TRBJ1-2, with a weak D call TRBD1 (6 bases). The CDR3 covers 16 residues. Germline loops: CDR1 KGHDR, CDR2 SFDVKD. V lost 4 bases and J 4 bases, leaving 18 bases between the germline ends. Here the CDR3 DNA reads TGTGCCACCAGTGACCATACAGGGATCAGCGGCTATGGCTACACCTTC. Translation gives CATSDHTGISGYGYTF.

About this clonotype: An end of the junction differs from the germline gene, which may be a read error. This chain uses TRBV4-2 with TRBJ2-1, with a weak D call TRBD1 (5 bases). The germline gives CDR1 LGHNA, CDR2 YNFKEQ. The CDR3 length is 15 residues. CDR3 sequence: CASSQEDNLKDERFF. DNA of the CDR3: TGTGCCAGCAGCCAAGAGGACAATTTAAAGGATGAGCGGTTCTTC.

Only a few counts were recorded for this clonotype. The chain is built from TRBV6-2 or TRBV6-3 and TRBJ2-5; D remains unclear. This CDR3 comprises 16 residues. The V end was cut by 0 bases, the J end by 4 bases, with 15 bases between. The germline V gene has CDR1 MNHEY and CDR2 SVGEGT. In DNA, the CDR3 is TGTGCCAGCAGTTACTCTGGACGAACGAGAGGAGAGACCCAGTACTTC. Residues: CASSYSGRTRGETQYF.

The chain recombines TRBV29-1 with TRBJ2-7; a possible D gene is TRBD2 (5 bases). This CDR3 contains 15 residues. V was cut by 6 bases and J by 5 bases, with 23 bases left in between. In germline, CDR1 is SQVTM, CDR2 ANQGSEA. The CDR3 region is CSVKTPGIPANEQYF. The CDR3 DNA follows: TGCAGCGTCAAAACGCCGGGAATTCCCGCCAACGAGCAGTACTTC.

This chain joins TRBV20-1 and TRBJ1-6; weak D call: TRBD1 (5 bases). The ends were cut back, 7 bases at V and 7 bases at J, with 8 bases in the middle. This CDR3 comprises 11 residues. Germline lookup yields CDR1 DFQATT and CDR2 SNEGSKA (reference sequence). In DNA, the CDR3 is TGCAGTGTGGGGGAGAATTCACCCCTCCACTTT. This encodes CSVGENSPLHF.

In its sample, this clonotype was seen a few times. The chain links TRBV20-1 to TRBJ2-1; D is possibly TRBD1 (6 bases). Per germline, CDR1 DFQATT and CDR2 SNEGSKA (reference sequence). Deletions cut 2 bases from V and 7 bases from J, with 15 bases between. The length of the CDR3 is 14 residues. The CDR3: CSARNRVRRNEQFF. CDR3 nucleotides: TGCAGTGCTAGAAACAGGGTTCGTAGGAATGAGCAGTTCTTC.